These 24 T cell receptor beta chains came from one sample sequenced in a study of T-cell reconstitution after alpha-beta-depleted transplantation in children. Preparation of the TCRbeta library was carried out with unique molecular identifiers. TCRdb re-derived calls from the PCR reads in MiXCR, one entry per CDR3 protein. There are some 450,000 distinct CDR3 sequences in the sample; 43% occur only once, and approximately 25% lies in the top ten. The source was PBMCs, collected before TCRalphabeta/CD19-depleted stem cell transplant. These receptors originate from a girl aged 2-10 years with aplastic anemia, due to receive a stem cell transplant.

Remarks on this clonotype: A read error may be the cause here, since a much bigger clone is one base away. Lacking the conserved final phenylalanine or tryptophan, this CDR3 likely reflects a read error. This chain uses TRBV5-1 with TRBJ2-7, with TRBD1 matching 9 bases. Germline V CDR1 and CDR2: SGHRS, YFSETQ. The CDR3 is made up of 15 amino acids. The V gene end was trimmed by 1 base and the J gene end by 1 base; junction bases not matched to a gene: 3. The CDR3: CASSLRGQGSYEQYS. CDR3 bases: TGCGCCAGCAGCTTGAGGGGACAGGGATCCTACGAGCAGTACTCC.

V usage is TRBV5-1 and J usage is TRBJ2-3; D is perhaps TRBD2 (5 bases). Germline V CDR1 and CDR2: SGHRS, YFSETQ. CDR3 length: 15 residues. V was trimmed by 4 bases and J by 0 bases, leaving 12 bases between them. The CDR3 reads CASSEDLTSTDTQYF. In nucleotides, the CDR3 is TGCGCCAGCAGCGAGGACTTAACTAGCACAGATACGCAGTATTTT.

The V gene is TRBV20-1, the J gene TRBJ2-3; a possible D gene is TRBD2 (5 bases). Trimming took off 6 bases at V and 3 bases at J, with 19 bases between the two ends. Germline V gives CDR1 DFQATT, CDR2 SNEGSKA (reference sequence). This CDR3 is built from 15 residues. The DNA of the CDR3 is TGCAGTGCCTTAACGGGGTGGGGTCAAACAGATACGCAGTATTTT. Its protein product is CSALTGWGQTDTQYF.

J is TRBJ2-5 and V is TRBV6-5; TRBD1 matches 8 bases. Trimming at V came to 1 base and at J to 5 bases, leaving 6 bases not matched to a gene. The CDR3 loop spans 15 amino acids. Germline V lookup: CDR1 MNHEY, CDR2 SVGAGI. CDR3 nucleotides: TGTGCCAGCAGTTACTTGACAGGGGACGGGGAGACCCAGTACTTC. Its protein is CASSYLTGDGETQYF.

A note on this clonotype: The junction and the germline gene differ at one end; a read error may be behind it. This chain uses TRBV11-2 with TRBJ2-7, with D perhaps matching TRBD2 (6 bases). The CDR3 runs to 17 residues. The V gene's germline CDR1 is SGHAT and CDR2 FQNNGV. The CDR3 DNA is TGTGCAAGCAGCTTAGAAATGGACTGGAGGGTGGCCTACGAGCAGTACTTC. Translating it yields CASSLEMDWRVAYEQYF.

This clonotype occurred a few times. This chain connects TRBV6-5 to TRBJ2-3; D is possibly TRBD1 (5 bases). This CDR3 has 15 amino acids. Germline CDR1 reads MNHEY; CDR2 reads SVGAGI. V lost 2 bases, J lost 2 bases, and 11 bases lay in between. CDR3 amino acids: CASSYQGRFTDTQYF. DNA of the CDR3: TGTGCCAGCAGTTACCAGGGAAGGTTCACAGATACGCAGTATTTT.

The chain recombines TRBV20-1 with TRBJ1-2; D is uncertain. From germline, CDR1 is DFQATT and CDR2 SNEGSKA (reference sequence). V was clipped by 6 bases and J by 7 bases, with 12 bases between them. There are 11 residues in the CDR3. CDR3 in amino acids: CSATHRRGYTF. In DNA form, the CDR3 reads TGCAGTGCGACTCACCGGCGTGGCTACACCTTC.

This clonotype appeared a single time. The chain uses TRBV10-3 and TRBJ2-2; 9 positions agree with TRBD1. V lost 6 bases to trimming and J lost 7 bases; unmatched junction nucleotides: 9. Germline V gene lookup returns CDR1 ENHRY and CDR2 SYGVKD. This CDR3 has 15 residues. The chain's CDR3 is CAISAGTGYHGELFF. CDR3 bases: TGTGCCATCAGCGCCGGGACAGGGTATCACGGGGAGCTGTTTTTT.

This clonotype was recorded many times. DNA for the CDR3: TGTGCCAGCAGGACTAGCGGCTCCTACGAGCAGTACTTC. This encodes CASRTSGSYEQYF. This chain links TRBV6-1 with TRBJ2-7; TRBD2 aligns across 9 bases. CDR3 length: 13 residues. V trimming: 6 bases; J trimming: 0 bases; junction bases outside the gene matches: 0. Germline V gene lookup returns CDR1 MNHNS and CDR2 SASEGT.

V and J are TRBV15 and TRBJ2-3, with D uncertain. CDR1 is LNHNV, CDR2 YYDKDF, per germline (reference sequence). This CDR3 region has 14 residues. With 0 bases removed from V and 2 bases from J, the gap between germline ends came to 6 bases. CDR3 in DNA: TGTGCCACCAGCAGAGAACACATCACAGATACGCAGTATTTT. Its translation is CATSREHITDTQYF.

This clonotype was detected only a few times. This chain links TRBV9 with TRBJ2-5; D is undetermined. The CDR3 extends over 13 amino acids. CDR1 and CDR2 from the germline V gene are SGDLS and YYNGEE. Trimming cost V 0 bases and J 3 bases, with 6 bases left between them. The CDR3 region has the DNA TGTGCCAGCAGCGTAGGTGCTAAAGAGACCCAGTACTTC. Translation: CASSVGAKETQYF.

V usage is TRBV18 and J usage is TRBJ2-2; 7 bases align to TRBD1. CDR1 is KGHSH, CDR2 LQKENI, per germline. J lost 13 bases, V lost 3 bases, and 17 bases had no gene match. The CDR3 runs to 16 residues. The CDR3: CASSPDSGTAGGTLFF. The CDR3 bases are TGTGCCAGCTCACCCGACTCCGGGACAGCTGGGGGAACGCTGTTTTTT.

The rearrangement uses TRBV20-1 and TRBJ1-5; 8 bases match TRBD1. CDR3 size: 14 residues. Germline V CDR1 and CDR2: DFQATT, SNEGSKA (reference sequence). J lost 7 bases, V lost 2 bases, and 7 bases had no gene match. The chain's CDR3 is CSARMTGAGQPQHF. The CDR3 coding sequence is TGCAGTGCTAGAATGACAGGGGCTGGCCAGCCCCAGCATTTT.

This clonotype was found many times. The chain couples TRBV20-1 to TRBJ2-3; D is uncertain. The CDR3 sequence is 15 residues long. V was pared by 3 bases and J by 0 bases, with 13 bases between. Germline V lookup: CDR1 DFQATT, CDR2 SNEGSKA (reference sequence). DNA for the CDR3: TGCAGTGCTAGGCTGGCGTCTGCTAGCACAGATACGCAGTATTTT. Its protein product is CSARLASASTDTQYF.

The chain is built from TRBV7-9 and TRBJ1-2; 7 positions agree with TRBD1. Germline V lookup: CDR1 SEHNR, CDR2 FQNEAQ (reference sequence). The CDR3 consists of 14 residues. With V trimmed by 4 bases and J by 6 bases, 8 bases remained unmatched. The CDR3 region is CASSSRGRFDGYTF. The CDR3 DNA is TGTGCCAGCAGCTCCAGGGGGAGGTTCGATGGCTACACCTTC.

Here the CDR3 reads CSAHRGIGFYEQYF. CDR3 DNA sequence: TGCAGTGCTCACAGGGGGATAGGGTTCTACGAGCAGTACTTC. This chain uses TRBV20-1 with TRBJ2-7; 8 bases fit TRBD1. This CDR3 comprises 14 residues. Germline V gene lookup returns CDR1 DFQATT and CDR2 SNEGSKA (reference sequence). Losses at the gene ends were 5 bases for V and 3 bases for J; bases not matched to a gene: 9.

The chain uses TRBV20-1 and TRBJ2-7; TRBD2 is a possible D gene (5 bases). Germline CDR1 reads DFQATT; CDR2 reads SNEGSKA (reference sequence). Trimming cost V 0 bases and J 5 bases, with 14 bases left between them. The CDR3 has 14 residues. Here the CDR3 DNA reads TGCAGTGCTAGAGATTTCCGGACTGCGCACGAGCAGTACTTC. This codes for CSARDFRTAHEQYF.

This rearrangement joins TRBV7-8 to TRBJ2-1; TRBD2 matches at 7 bases. Germline V gene lookup returns CDR1 SGHVS and CDR2 FQNEAQ. This CDR3 has 14 amino acids. With V trimmed by 1 base and J by 7 bases, 4 bases remained unmatched. CDR3 region: CASSLEPGRNEQFF. The CDR3 region has the DNA TGTGCCAGCAGCTTAGAACCCGGGAGGAATGAGCAGTTCTTC.

V usage is TRBV7-7 and J usage is TRBJ2-1; 7 nucleotides align to TRBD1. Trimming removed 5 bases from V and 7 bases from J; junction bases left unmatched: 8. Germline-derived CDR1 and CDR2 are SSHAT and FNYEAQ (reference sequence). The CDR3 has 14 amino acids. The CDR3 nucleotides read TGTGCCAGCAGCATCGGACAGGATGGGAATGAGCAGTTCTTC. It is translated as CASSIGQDGNEQFF. Full variable domain (rest looked up from reference TRBV7-7 and TRBJ2-1): GAGVSQSPRYKVTKRGQDVTLRCDPISSHATLYWYQQALGQGPEFLTYFNYEAQPDKSGLPSDRFSAERPEGSISTLTIQRTEQRDSAMYRCASSIGQDGNEQFFGPGTRLTVL.

The chain links TRBV5-6 to TRBJ2-5, with TRBD2 matching over 8 bases. With 0 bases clipped from V and 1 base from J, the junction kept 5 bases outside the gene matches. CDR1 is SGHDT, CDR2 YYEEEE, per germline. The CDR3 has 16 amino acids. CDR3 loop: CASSLDGGGSQETQYF. The CDR3 nucleotides read TGTGCCAGCAGCTTGGACGGGGGGGGGTCCCAAGAGACCCAGTACTTC.

The sample holds a few counts of this clonotype. The chain couples TRBV6-2 or TRBV6-3 to TRBJ2-7; D is unclear. The CDR3 contains 13 residues. The ends were cut back, 6 bases at V and 6 bases at J, with 15 bases in the middle. Germline values: CDR1 MNHEY, CDR2 SVGEGT. CDR3 sequence reads: CASRASTASEQYF. As DNA, the CDR3 is TGTGCCAGCAGAGCTTCCACGGCCTCCGAGCAGTACTTC.

The chain combines TRBV20-1 with TRBJ2-1; D gene uncertain. Trimming pared 0 bases from V and 8 bases from J, leaving 17 bases between. This CDR3 has 15 residues. Per germline, CDR1 DFQATT and CDR2 SNEGSKA (reference sequence). CDR3 DNA: TGCAGTGCTAGAGATGCTTTAGCTTGGCCCGATGAGCAGTTCTTC. It encodes CSARDALAWPDEQFF.

This clonotype was detected ten times or more. V gene TRBV3-1 combines with J gene TRBJ2-3; no clear D gene. V lost 3 bases and J lost 6, with 4 bases in between. This CDR3 is built from 11 residues. Per the germline V gene, CDR1 is LGHDT and CDR2 is YNNKEL (reference sequence). CDR3 sequence (DNA): TGTGCCAGCAGCCAGCCTGATACGCAGTATTTT. Protein sequence: CASSQPDTQYF.

The table lists this clonotype with many counts. The V and J genes are TRBV6-6 and TRBJ2-7, with no clear D. The CDR3 has 13 residues. In germline, CDR1 is MNHNY, CDR2 SVGAGI (reference sequence). V was cut by 5 bases and J by 5 bases, with 13 bases left in between. The CDR3 spells CASSPALGNEQYF. CDR3 bases: TGTGCCAGCAGTCCCGCACTGGGTAACGAGCAGTACTTC.